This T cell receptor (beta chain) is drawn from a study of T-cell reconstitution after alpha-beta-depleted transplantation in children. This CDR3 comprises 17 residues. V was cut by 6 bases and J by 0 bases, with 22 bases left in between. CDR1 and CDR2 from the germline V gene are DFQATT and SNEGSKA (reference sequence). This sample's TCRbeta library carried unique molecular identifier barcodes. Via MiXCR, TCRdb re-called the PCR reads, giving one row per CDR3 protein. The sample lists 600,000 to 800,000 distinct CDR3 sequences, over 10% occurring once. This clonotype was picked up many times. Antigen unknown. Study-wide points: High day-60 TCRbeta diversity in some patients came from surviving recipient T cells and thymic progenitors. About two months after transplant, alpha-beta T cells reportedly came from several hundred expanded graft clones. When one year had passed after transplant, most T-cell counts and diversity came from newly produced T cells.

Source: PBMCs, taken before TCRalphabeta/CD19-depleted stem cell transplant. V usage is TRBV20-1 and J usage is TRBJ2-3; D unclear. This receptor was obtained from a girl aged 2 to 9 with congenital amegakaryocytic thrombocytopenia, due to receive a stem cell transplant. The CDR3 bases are TGCAGTGCGGACGACGGCGGAGAAACCGGTAGCACAGATACGCAGTATTTT. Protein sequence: CSADDGGETGSTDTQYF.